This T cell receptor beta chain emerged from a study of blood T cell repertoires in COVID-19. Assay: immunoSEQ multiplex PCR; the TCRdb copy retains only in-frame clones and omits some. In the table there are about 400,000 clones, about 90% of which are singletons. The CDR3 is made up of 16 amino acids. Germline lookup yields CDR1 SEHNR and CDR2 FQNEAQ (reference sequence). V lost 3 bases and J lost 6; bases outside the gene matches: 12. Input material: PBMCs or T cells enriched from blood (not recorded which). The receptor's source is a woman under 40 who had recovered from COVID-19. The chain combines TRBV7-9 with TRBJ1-2; TRBD1 matches 8 bases. The CDR3 sequence: CASSFSPRGQVNGYTF. CDR3 coding DNA: TGTGCCAGCAGCTTTTCCCCCCGGGGACAGGTGAATGGCTACACCTTC.